Listed below are T cell receptor beta chains from one sample, sequenced in a study of graft-versus-host responses after intestinal transplantation. Some clones are missing from TCRdb's copy, which holds only in-frame ones; the method was immunoSEQ multiplex PCR. The data hold fewer than 95,000 clones, with 85% to 95% observed a single time. Which antigens these TCRs recognize remains unknown. This material consisted of unstimulated CD8+ T cells sorted from spleen or lymph node cells, taken before transplant. These receptor sequences come from a human donor who was the organ donor for an intestinal transplant. The CDR3 runs from the conserved cysteine through the conserved F or W. D genes are given only for firm matches. Clone size is stated in some rows and not others, as once, few, many or a class when expanded.

TRBJ2-4 | NA | NA | TRBV27 | CASSLRGAKNIQYF | TGTGCCAGCAGTTTGAGGGGGGCCAAAAACATTCAGTACTTC
TRBJ2-7 | NA | NA | TRBV7-9 | CASSPSYEQYF | TGTGCCAGCAGCCCTTCCTACGAGCAGTACTTC
TRBJ1-5 | TRBD1 | NA | TRBV9 | CASSLQGLSNQPQHF | TGTGCCAGCAGCCTACAGGGGCTCAGCAATCAGCCCCAGCATTTT
TRBJ2-6 | NA | NA | TRBV2 | CASSGGINVLTF | TGTGCCAGCAGTGGAGGGATCAACGTCCTGACTTTC
TRBJ2-5 | TRBD2 | NA | TRBV9 | CASSVGLAGATGSETQYF | TGTGCCAGCAGCGTTGGGCTAGCGGGGGCCACGGGTTCGGAGACCCAGTACTTC
TRBJ1-5 | NA | few | TRBV10-1 | CASKTVQPQHF | TGCGCCAGCAAGACAGTCCAGCCCCAGCATTTT
TRBJ1-1 | NA | NA | TRBV7-5 | CVRKRGGNTEAFF | TGTGTCAGGAAACGGGGGGGGAACACTGAAGCTTTCTTT
TRBJ2-1 | TRBD2 | once | TRBV19 | CASSPSGGNYNEQFF | TGTGCCAGTAGCCCTAGCGGGGGGAATTACAATGAGCAGTTCTTC
TRBJ2-3 | NA | NA | TRBV4-2 | CASSQESRVLDTQYF | TGTGCCAGCAGCCAAGAATCGCGGGTATTGGATACGCAGTATTTT
TRBJ1-1 | NA | NA | TRBV7-9 | CASSLGAGMDTEAFF | TGTGCCAGCAGCTTAGGTGCAGGAATGGACACTGAAGCTTTCTTT
TRBJ1-1 | NA | NA | TRBV19 | CASSTGATEAFF | TGTGCCAGTAGTACAGGGGCCACTGAAGCTTTCTTT
TRBJ2-2 | TRBD1 | few | TRBV2 | CASSDRVNTGELFF | TGTGCCAGCAGCGACAGGGTCAACACCGGGGAGCTGTTTTTT
TRBJ2-5 | TRBD2 | once | TRBV4-1 | CASSVGGLAGSYQETQYF | TGCGCCAGCAGCGTTGGTGGACTAGCGGGATCGTACCAAGAGACCCAGTACTTC
TRBJ2-7 | TRBD2 | NA | TRBV6-1 | CASSELLAGRSEQYF | TGTGCCAGCAGTGAACTTCTAGCGGGGAGATCAGAGCAGTACTTC
TRBJ2-7 | NA | NA | TRBV5-1 | CASSLEGSYEQYF | TGCGCCAGCAGCTTGGAGGGGTCCTACGAGCAGTACTTC
TRBJ2-2 | NA | NA | TRBV9 | CASSVDQGPSIGELFF | TGTGCCAGCAGCGTAGATCAGGGGCCGTCAATCGGGGAGCTGTTTTTT
TRBJ2-1 | TRBD2 | NA | TRBV7-3 | CASSLVAGGQEQFF | TGTGCCAGCAGCTTAGTTGCGGGGGGGCAAGAGCAGTTCTTC
TRBJ1-2 | NA | NA | TRBV6-1 | CASSDGHSLYYGYTF | TGTGCCAGCAGTGATGGGCACAGCCTTTACTATGGCTACACCTTC
TRBJ1-6 | TRBD1 | once | TRBV4-3 | CASRLRDRVNSPLHF | TGCGCCAGCAGGCTTCGGGACAGGGTAAATTCACCCCTCCACTTT
TRBJ1-3 | NA | NA | TRBV28 | CASSLGQNSGNTIYF | TGTGCCAGCAGTTTAGGGCAGAACTCTGGAAACACCATATATTTT
TRBJ1-1 | NA | NA | TRBV29-1 | CSVDQGTEAFF | TGCAGCGTGGACCAGGGAACTGAAGCTTTCTTT
TRBJ1-6 | TRBD1 | NA | TRBV9 | CASSANRDSFNSPLHF | TGTGCCAGCAGCGCCAACCGGGACAGCTTTAATTCACCCCTCCACTTT
TRBJ1-2 | TRBD1 | NA | TRBV7-9 | CASSSGQGAGGYTF | TGTGCCAGCAGCTCCGGACAGGGGGCGGGAGGCTACACCTTC
TRBJ1-2 | TRBD1 | NA | TRBV5-4 | CASSPTGEEGGYTF | TGTGCCAGCAGCCCGACAGGGGAAGAAGGCGGCTACACCTTC
TRBJ2-7 | TRBD1 | once | TRBV27 | CASSLSGTGAYEQYF | TGTGCCAGCAGTCTATCCGGGACAGGGGCCTACGAGCAGTACTTC
TRBJ1-2 | TRBD1 | NA | TRBV11-2 | CASSFGTAANYGYTF | TGTGCCAGCAGCTTCGGGACAGCCGCTAACTATGGCTACACCTTC
TRBJ1-5 | NA | once | TRBV4-3 | CASSQDSGYQPQHF | TGCGCCAGCAGCCAAGATTCCGGGTATCAGCCCCAGCATTTT
TRBJ2-1 | TRBD2 | NA | TRBV7-2 | CASSLPLAGGSYNEQFF | TGTGCCAGCAGCCTACCCCTAGCGGGGGGCTCCTACAATGAGCAGTTCTTC
TRBJ1-5 | NA | NA | TRBV29-1 | CSVEVQGSLGLGNQPQHF | TGCAGCGTTGAAGTCCAGGGGTCGCTGGGCTTGGGCAATCAGCCCCAGCATTTT
TRBJ2-5 | NA | NA | TRBV30 | CAWSEAGETQYF | TGTGCCTGGAGTGAGGCGGGAGAGACCCAGTACTTC
TRBJ1-2 | NA | NA | TRBV28 | CASTRPTTNYGYTF | TGTGCCAGCACCAGGCCCACCACTAACTATGGCTACACCTTC
TRBJ2-5 | TRBD1 | NA | TRBV4-1 | CASSQEYRGVETQYF | TGCGCCAGCAGCCAAGAATACAGGGGGGTGGAGACCCAGTACTTC